This TCR beta chain was retrieved from a study of control samples from healthy donors and cancer patients. Profiling relied on immunoSEQ multiplex PCR, and the TCRdb table lists in-frame clones only, not all of them. Of 100,000 to 150,000 clones in the sample, roughly 90% are singletons; the top ten hold 1.5% to 2%. Input material: blood. This TCR was recovered from a young man in good health.

CDR3 loop: CASSFGWLNTEAFF. The DNA of the CDR3 is TGTGCCAGCAGCTTCGGCTGGTTAAACACTGAAGCTTTCTTT. The chain employs TRBV7-3 and TRBJ1-1, with D unresolved. This CDR3 region has 14 residues. V lost 3 bases, J lost 2 bases, and 10 bases lay in between. Germline V gene lookup returns CDR1 SGHTA and CDR2 FQGTGA.